This T cell receptor beta chain was found in a study of blood T cell repertoires in COVID-19. Study-level information: COVID-19 samples collected from the United States, Italy and Spain covered acute and convalescent phases. The analysed material was cDNA or gDNA that came from T cells, B-cell-depleted T cells, or PBMCs.

Original processing notes: Scientists estimated how many nucleated cells there were by amplifying reference gene primers. Method: immunoSEQ multiplex PCR; TCRdb's copy keeps in-frame clones and lacks some. V and J calls and clone size are copied from that table; D and trimming were computed from the DNA. This sample carries 70,000 or so clones, around three quarters of them seen once, and the ten largest clones take more than 9.5%. The CDR3 has 15 residues. Trimming shortened V by 3 bases and J by 1 base, and 10 bases separated the two germline ends. Germline-derived CDR1 and CDR2 are KGHDR and SFDVKD.

The chain is built from TRBV24-1 and TRBJ2-3; D perhaps matches TRBD1 (6 bases). The sequenced sample consisted of peripheral blood. This TCR came from a human donor in a cohort sampled during active COVID-19. Written as DNA, the CDR3 is TGTGCCACCAGTGATAGATCAGGGGGCACAGATACGCAGTATTTT. As protein: CATSDRSGGTDTQYF.